The next 25 T cell receptor beta chains were all read from a single sample in a study of stem cell transplantation in POMP-related autoinflammatory disease listed by TCRdb under 2021. The method behind the library was the immunoSEQ multiplex PCR assay. What TCRdb holds here is the immuneACCESS table cut down to in-frame rearrangements. Part of the clones is not present; checked against another copy, under half of the missing clones reflect an unresolved V gene, and the others are unexplained. The sample data list around 26,000 clones, and approximately 78% of these were observed just once. The ten largest clones take up about 2.3% of the sample. Per the publication, the time point label means: before hematopoietic stem cell transplant. The input for sequencing was CD4+ T cells from PBMCs, taken before stem cell transplantation. Receptors originate from a human donor with POMP-related autoinflammation and immune dysregulation (PRAID).

This chain connects TRBV19 to TRBJ1-1; D is possibly TRBD1 (5 bases). V lost 7 bases to trimming and J lost 0 bases, with 12 bases between them. Germline V gene sequence: CDR1 LNHDA, CDR2 SQIVND (reference sequence). This CDR3 comprises 14 residues. The chain's CDR3 is CASTLQGVNTEAFF. In nucleotides, the CDR3 is TGTGCCAGTACCCTCCAGGGAGTGAACACTGAAGCTTTCTTT. The variable domain in full, completed from reference TRBV19 and TRBJ1-1, reads DGGITQSPKYLFRKEGQNVTLSCEQNLNHDAMYWYRQDPGQGLRLIYYSQIVNDFQKGDIAEGYSVSREKKESFPLTVTSAQKNPTAFYLCASTLQGVNTEAFFGQGTRLTVV.

The genes are TRBV18 and TRBJ2-7, with 8 bases aligning to TRBD1. The CDR3 has 14 amino acids. Germline V lookup: CDR1 KGHSH, CDR2 LQKENI. V dropped 6 bases and J dropped 1; count of bases not matched to a gene: 5. This chain's CDR3 is CASSLDRVSYEQYF. The CDR3 nucleotides read TGTGCCAGCTCCCTGGACAGGGTGTCCTACGAGCAGTACTTC.

The chain combines TRBV1 with TRBJ2-1; the table assigns TRBD2, which was not confirmed against the DNA. TRBV1 is labeled a pseudogene. This CDR3 is built from 13 residues. The CDR3 reads CTSRLAGDNEQFF. The CDR3 DNA follows: TGCACCAGCAGACTAGCGGGTGACAATGAGCAGTTCTTC.

V usage is TRBV2 and J usage is TRBJ1-1, with 7 bases aligning to TRBD1. CDR1 and CDR2 from the germline V gene are SNHLY and FYNNEI. The CDR3 sequence is 16 residues long. Unmatched junction bases numbered 16, after V lost 7 bases and J lost 5 bases. The CDR3 nucleotides are TGTGCCAGCACCCTCTCCAGGGGACAGTATAGTACTGAAGCTTTCTTT. Translation gives CASTLSRGQYSTEAFF.

The chain joins TRBV5-1 to TRBJ2-2; 10 bases agree with TRBD2. J was trimmed by 4 bases and V by 0 bases; bases with no gene match: 12. The CDR3 extends over 19 amino acids. Germline V lookup: CDR1 SGHRS, CDR2 YFSETQ. In nucleotides, the CDR3 is TGCGCCAGCAGCTTGGGCACCGACCTAGCGGGGGTGATCACCGGGGAGCTGTTTTTT. Encoded protein: CASSLGTDLAGVITGELFF.

The rearrangement uses TRBV4-1 and TRBJ2-1, with 11 bases identical to TRBD2. Trimming cost V 4 bases and J 4 bases; bases outside gene matches: 6. The CDR3 length is 16 residues. CDR1 and CDR2 (germline): MGHRA, YSYEKL. The CDR3 spells CASSPRLAGRYNEQFF. CDR3 DNA: TGCGCCAGCAGCCCCCGACTAGCGGGGCGATACAATGAGCAGTTCTTC.

The chain carries TRBV19 and TRBJ2-3; D gene ambiguous. Trimming pared 4 bases from V and 6 bases from J, leaving 11 bases between. The CDR3 loop spans 13 amino acids. Germline V lookup: CDR1 LNHDA, CDR2 SQIVND (reference sequence). The DNA of the CDR3 is TGTGCCAGTAGTAGGGCGGACGGCGATACGCAGTATTTT. Encoded protein: CASSRADGDTQYF.

The chain uses TRBV19 and TRBJ2-6; D gene unclear. The CDR3 sequence is 16 residues long. Germline loops: CDR1 LNHDA, CDR2 SQIVND (reference sequence). The V gene lost 5 bases and the J gene lost 0 bases, with 11 bases spanning the gap. The CDR3, as DNA: TGTGCCAGTAGTTACGGACCGGACTCTGGGGCCAACGTCCTGACTTTC. Translation gives CASSYGPDSGANVLTF.

This chain joins TRBV30 and TRBJ2-1; TRBD2 agrees at 10 bases. Germline V gene data show CDR1 as GTSNPN and CDR2 as SVGIG (reference sequence). V shed 3 bases and J 9 bases; nucleotides not matched to a gene: 14. The CDR3 covers 16 residues. The DNA of the CDR3 is TGTGCCTGGAGCTACGACTGGAGCGGGAGGGCGGGTGAGCAGTTCTTC. Its translation: CAWSYDWSGRAGEQFF.

The chain couples TRBV27 to TRBJ1-6; TRBD1 matches 10 bases. V was clipped by 3 bases and J by 8 bases; unmatched bases: 13. The CDR3 has 18 amino acids. Germline CDR1 MNHEY, CDR2 SMNVEV (reference sequence). The CDR3, as DNA: TGTGCCAGCAGTTTCGATTACCGGGACAGGGGCCCGCATTCACCCCTCCACTTT. Encoded protein: CASSFDYRDRGPHSPLHF.

This chain connects TRBV28 to TRBJ1-2; D not certain. The CDR3 extends over 13 amino acids. Trimming left V 1 base short and J 8 bases short, with 11 bases between. The germline CDR1 and CDR2 sequences are MDHEN and SYDVKM. CDR3: CASSLSRGTGYTF. As DNA, the CDR3 is TGTGCCAGCAGTTTATCGCGGGGAACGGGCTACACCTTC.

The V call is TRBV6-5, the J call TRBJ1-2; TRBD1 might be the D (5 bases). Germline V gene lookup returns CDR1 MNHEY and CDR2 SVGAGI. The V end lost 0 bases, the J end lost 5 bases, and 13 bases lay between the germline ends. There are 15 residues in the CDR3. CDR3 amino acids: CASSYSRGRRYGYTF. In DNA form, the CDR3 reads TGTGCCAGCAGTTACTCCCGGGGACGGCGTTATGGCTACACCTTC.

This chain uses TRBV5-1 with TRBJ2-1; the match to TRBD2 covers 9 bases. With 4 bases clipped from V and 3 bases from J, the junction kept 5 bases outside the gene matches. The CDR3 spans 15 residues. The V gene's germline CDR1 is SGHRS and CDR2 YFSETQ. The CDR3 DNA sequence: TGCGCCAGCAGCCTCGAGACTAGCGGCTACAATGAGCAGTTCTTC. This gives the protein CASSLETSGYNEQFF.

This clone was counted a few times. This CDR3 reads CASSYHLLYGYTF. CDR3 nucleotides: TGTGCCAGCAGTTACCACCTTCTCTATGGCTACACCTTC. This rearrangement joins TRBV6-5 to TRBJ1-2; the D is unclear. The CDR3 totals 13 residues. The V and J ends lost 2 bases and 4 bases respectively, with 8 bases between them. In germline, CDR1 is MNHEY, CDR2 SVGAGI.

The rearrangement joins TRBV5-6 to TRBJ2-7; maybe TRBD1 (7 bases). Trimming left V 3 bases short and J 4 bases short, with 17 bases between. The V gene's germline CDR1 is SGHDT and CDR2 YYEEEE. The CDR3 loop spans 15 amino acids. The CDR3 sequence: CASSYGPGGQYEQYF. The CDR3 DNA reads as TGTGCCAGCAGCTATGGACCCGGGGGACAGTACGAGCAGTACTTC.

This chain connects TRBV7-6 to TRBJ2-2; D uncertain. The CDR3 runs to 15 residues. Germline V gene lookup returns CDR1 SGHVS and CDR2 FNYEAQ. The V and J ends lost 5 bases and 1 base respectively, with 11 bases between them. The CDR3 loop reads CASSLRTGNTGELFF. The DNA for the CDR3 is TGTGCCAGCAGCCTCAGAACCGGGAACACCGGGGAGCTGTTTTTT.

V and J are TRBV5-1 and TRBJ1-1; tentative D call: TRBD1 (5 bases). There are 15 residues in the CDR3. From germline, CDR1 is SGHRS and CDR2 YFSETQ. The germline V and J ends were trimmed by 2 bases and 2 bases, with 13 bases remaining between them. The CDR3 is CASSLLDTPNTEAFF. In DNA form, the CDR3 reads TGCGCCAGCAGCTTACTGGACACTCCAAACACTGAAGCTTTCTTT.

The chain employs TRBV28 and TRBJ2-3; 10 bases agree with TRBD2. Trimming at V came to 4 bases and at J to 1 base, leaving 5 bases not matched to a gene. Per germline, CDR1 MDHEN and CDR2 SYDVKM. There are 16 residues in the CDR3. This CDR3 is CASSSGGLARTDTQYF. CDR3 nucleotide sequence: TGTGCCAGCAGTTCTGGGGGACTAGCGCGCACAGATACGCAGTATTTT.

This clone has a single count. The chain joins TRBV11-2 to TRBJ2-1; maybe TRBD1 (5 bases). The germline V gene has CDR1 SGHAT and CDR2 FQNNGV. V was clipped by 1 base and J by 11 bases, with 15 bases between them. The CDR3 loop spans 14 amino acids. CDR3 in amino acids: CASSLGTLKYQQFF. CDR3 DNA: TGTGCCAGCAGCTTAGGGACACTTAAGTATCAGCAGTTCTTC.

This clone appeared once. The V call is TRBV5-1, the J call TRBJ2-7; perhaps TRBD2 as D (6 bases). V shed 3 bases and J shed 6 bases, with 10 bases lying between them. The V gene's germline CDR1 is SGHRS and CDR2 YFSETQ. This CDR3 has 12 residues. CDR3 region: CASSSGAGEQYF. CDR3 DNA: TGCGCCAGCAGCTCCGGAGCGGGCGAGCAGTACTTC.

The chain uses TRBV5-1 and TRBJ1-6; 10 bases are shared with TRBD1. With V trimmed by 4 bases and J by 7 bases, 2 bases remained unmatched. This CDR3 is built from 14 residues. Looked up from germline, CDR1 is SGHRS and CDR2 is YFSETQ. The CDR3 sequence: CASSGGQGNSPLHF. CDR3 sequence (DNA): TGCGCCAGCAGCGGGGGACAGGGGAATTCACCCCTCCACTTT.

The genes are TRBV7-7 and TRBJ1-6; weak D call: TRBD1 (6 bases). The CDR3 runs 19 residues. V lost 4 bases, J lost 5 bases, and 24 bases lay in between. Germline values: CDR1 SSHAT, CDR2 FNYEAQ (reference sequence). Here the CDR3 DNA reads TGTGCCAGCAGCTCGCCCCGACGTGGGGGGCTAACGAATAATTCACCCCTCCACTTT. Residues: CASSSPRRGGLTNNSPLHF.

The chain is built from TRBV10-3 and TRBJ2-7; D remains ambiguous. Per germline, CDR1 ENHRY and CDR2 SYGVKD. There are 13 residues in the CDR3. V was cut by 2 bases and J by 0 bases, with 5 bases left in between. The CDR3 here is CAISETDSYEQYF. Here the CDR3 DNA reads TGTGCCATCAGTGAGACTGACTCCTACGAGCAGTACTTC.

The rearrangement uses TRBV7-6 and TRBJ2-3; a weak D match, TRBD2 (5 bases). The V end was cut by 1 base, the J end by 2 bases, with 10 bases between. Germline assignment: CDR1 SGHVS and CDR2 FNYEAQ. This CDR3 region has 15 residues. CDR3 loop: CASSLDRGPTDTQYF. The CDR3 nucleotides read TGTGCCAGCAGCTTAGACCGAGGGCCCACAGATACGCAGTATTTT. Combining the CDR3 with reference TRBV7-6 and TRBJ2-3 gives the whole variable domain GAGVSQSPRYKVTKRGQDVALRCDPISGHVSLYWYRQALGQGPEFLTYFNYEAQQDKSGLPNDRFSAERPEGSISTLTIQRTEQRDSAMYRCASSLDRGPTDTQYFGPGTRLTVL.

CDR3: CASSHGQGKETQYF. The CDR3 DNA follows: TGTGCCAGCAGCCACGGACAGGGCAAAGAGACCCAGTACTTC. The V gene is TRBV11-2, the J gene TRBJ2-5; 8 bases fit TRBD1. Germline V gene sequence: CDR1 SGHAT, CDR2 FQNNGV. CDR3 length: 14 residues. Losses at the gene ends were 5 bases for V and 3 bases for J; bases not matched to a gene: 5.